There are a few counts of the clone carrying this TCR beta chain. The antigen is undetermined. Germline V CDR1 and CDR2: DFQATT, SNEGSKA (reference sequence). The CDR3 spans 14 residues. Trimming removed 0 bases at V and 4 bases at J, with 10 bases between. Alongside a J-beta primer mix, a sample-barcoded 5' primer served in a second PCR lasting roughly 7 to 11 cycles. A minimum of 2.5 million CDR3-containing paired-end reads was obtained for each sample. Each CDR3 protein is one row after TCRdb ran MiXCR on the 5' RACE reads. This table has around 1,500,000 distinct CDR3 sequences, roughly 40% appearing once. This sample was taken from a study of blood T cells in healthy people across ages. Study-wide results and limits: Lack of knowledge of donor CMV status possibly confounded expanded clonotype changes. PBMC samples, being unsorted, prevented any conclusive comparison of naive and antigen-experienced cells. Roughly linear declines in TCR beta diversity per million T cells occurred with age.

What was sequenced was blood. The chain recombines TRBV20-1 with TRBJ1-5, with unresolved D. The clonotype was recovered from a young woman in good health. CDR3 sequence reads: CSARDARGNQPQHF. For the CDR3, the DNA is TGCAGTGCTAGAGATGCACGAGGTAATCAGCCCCAGCATTTT.